Following are 17 T cell receptor beta chains from one sample sequenced in a study of shared clonotypes between healthy human individuals. Sequenced by immunoSEQ multiplex PCR; TCRdb stores in-frame clones only, minus some. This table has around 2.5 million clones, more than 85% appearing once. The sequenced sample consisted of naive CD4+ T cells from PBMCs. This sample's subset: CD45RA+ positively selected. These receptors all stem from a man aged 18 to 30 in good health. Some clones in this sample may be carry-over from other donors' samples.

This clone came up a few times. The rearrangement joins TRBV7-9 to TRBJ1-2; 7 positions match TRBD1. Unmatched junction bases numbered 8, after V lost 6 bases and J lost 4 bases. Germline CDR1 is SEHNR and CDR2 is FQNEAQ (reference sequence). The CDR3 has 14 residues. The CDR3 DNA follows: TGTGCCAGCAGTCGTCCGGGACAGCCCTATGGCTACACCTTC. It translates to CASSRPGQPYGYTF.

V and J are TRBV6-1 and TRBJ2-7; no definite D call. This CDR3 is built from 14 residues. Trimming shortened V by 6 bases and J by 0 bases, and 12 bases separated the two germline ends. CDR1 and CDR2 from the germline V gene are MNHNS and SASEGT. CDR3 nucleotide sequence: TGTGCCAGCAGCCTTGCGATTGCCTCCTACGAGCAGTACTTC. It is translated as CASSLAIASYEQYF.

The rearrangement joins TRBV19 to TRBJ2-3; TRBD2 aligns across 13 bases. V shed 7 bases and J 3 bases; nucleotides not matched to a gene: 4. This CDR3 has 15 residues. Germline V gene lookup returns CDR1 LNHDA and CDR2 SQIVND (reference sequence). The CDR3 region is CASKTTSGRTDTQYF. As DNA, the CDR3 is TGTGCCAGTAAGACGACTAGCGGGAGGACAGATACGCAGTATTTT. The full variable domain, its missing parts supplied by reference TRBV19 and TRBJ2-3, is DGGITQSPKYLFRKEGQNVTLSCEQNLNHDAMYWYRQDPGQGLRLIYYSQIVNDFQKGDIAEGYSVSREKKESFPLTVTSAQKNPTAFYLCASKTTSGRTDTQYFGPGTRLTVL.

The sample holds one count of this clone. J is TRBJ2-6 and V is TRBV9; maybe TRBD2 (6 bases). V gave up 1 base and J gave up 3 bases, with 17 bases separating them. Germline values: CDR1 SGDLS, CDR2 YYNGEE. The CDR3 has 18 residues. Here the CDR3 reads CASSVMGTGAGGANVLTF. The CDR3, as DNA: TGTGCCAGCAGCGTAATGGGGACTGGAGCTGGTGGGGCCAACGTCCTGACTTTC.

The chain joins TRBV2 to TRBJ2-1; weak D call: TRBD2 (5 bases). This CDR3 contains 12 residues. Germline V gene data show CDR1 as SNHLY and CDR2 as FYNNEI. Trimming stripped 6 bases from V and 10 bases from J, with 13 bases between. As DNA, the CDR3 is TGTGCCAGCAGATCGGACTCCCCGGAGCAGTTCTTC. It is translated as CASRSDSPEQFF.

This chain uses TRBV28 with TRBJ1-5, with a possible D match to TRBD1 (5 bases). The V gene's germline CDR1 is MDHEN and CDR2 SYDVKM. The CDR3 consists of 15 residues. V shed 2 bases and J shed 6 bases, with 14 bases lying between them. This chain's CDR3 is CASSLEQGVGQPQHF. CDR3 nucleotide sequence: TGTGCCAGCAGTTTAGAGCAGGGTGTCGGTCAGCCCCAGCATTTT.

The rearrangement joins TRBV18 to TRBJ2-5; TRBD1 matches 7 bases. This CDR3 comprises 15 residues. Germline loops: CDR1 KGHSH, CDR2 LQKENI. J lost 5 bases, V lost 3 bases, and 9 bases had no gene match. The CDR3 DNA is TGTGCCAGCTCACCTACGAAAGGGGGCTTTGAGACCCAGTACTTC. Translating gives CASSPTKGGFETQYF.

The CDR3 reads CASSLSFAKFEAFF. The CDR3 DNA reads TGTGCCAGCAGTTTGTCGTTTGCCAAATTTGAAGCTTTCTTT. This chain uses TRBV28 with TRBJ1-1; the D is unclear. CDR3 length equals 14 residues. Between the trimmed V and J ends, which lost 3 bases and 7 bases, there was a span of 15 bases. Germline V gives CDR1 MDHEN, CDR2 SYDVKM.

The chain couples TRBV18 to TRBJ1-1, with TRBD1 identical over 8 bases. With V trimmed by 3 bases and J by 5 bases, 8 bases remained unmatched. CDR1 and CDR2 (germline): KGHSH, LQKENI. The CDR3 spans 15 residues. CDR3 residues: CASSPGTGIGTEAFF. Written as DNA, the CDR3 is TGTGCCAGCTCACCTGGGACAGGAATCGGTACTGAAGCTTTCTTT.

The chain links TRBV6-5 to TRBJ2-7; possible D gene TRBD2, 5 bases. Germline values: CDR1 MNHEY, CDR2 SVGAGI. The ends were cut back, 9 bases at V and 0 bases at J, with 12 bases in the middle. The length of the CDR3 is 13 residues. The CDR3 DNA is TGTGCCAGTAAGCGGCCAAGCTCCTACGAGCAGTACTTC. This sequence encodes CASKRPSSYEQYF.

The chain carries TRBV29-1 and TRBJ2-1; D perhaps matches TRBD1 (5 bases). With 7 bases removed from V and 7 bases from J, the gap between germline ends came to 8 bases. CDR1 SQVTM and CDR2 ANQGSEA come from the germline V gene. This CDR3 has 10 amino acids. The CDR3 is CSAAGNEQFF. The CDR3 coding sequence is TGCAGCGCCGCAGGGAATGAGCAGTTCTTC.

This chain uses TRBV7-7 with TRBJ2-7, with D unresolved. Trimming removed 4 bases from V and 8 bases from J, with 18 bases in between. Germline V gene sequence: CDR1 SSHAT, CDR2 FNYEAQ (reference sequence). The length of the CDR3 is 14 residues. The CDR3 region is CASSSATHVSKQYF. CDR3 sequence (DNA): TGTGCCAGCAGCTCCGCCACCCATGTTTCAAAGCAGTACTTC.

The V gene is TRBV7-9, the J gene TRBJ2-7; D could derive from TRBD1 or TRBD2 (5 bases each). Deletions cut 5 bases from V and 7 bases from J, with 15 bases between. In germline, CDR1 is SEHNR, CDR2 FQNEAQ (reference sequence). This CDR3 contains 13 residues. The CDR3 loop reads CASSTRAEGEQYF. The DNA for the CDR3 is TGTGCCAGCAGCACGCGGGCCGAGGGGGAGCAGTACTTC.

V and J are TRBV19 and TRBJ1-2, with 9 bases identical to TRBD1. With V trimmed by 5 bases and J by 3 bases, 10 bases remained unmatched. This CDR3 spans 16 amino acids. Germline values: CDR1 LNHDA, CDR2 SQIVND (reference sequence). For the CDR3, the DNA is TGTGCCAGTAGTTCTCCCGGGACAGGGATTGACTATGGCTACACCTTC. It encodes CASSSPGTGIDYGYTF.

This sequence joins TRBV2 and TRBJ2-1, with 7 bases fitting TRBD2. V lost 5 bases and J lost 5; bases outside the gene matches: 12. Per the germline V gene, CDR1 is SNHLY and CDR2 is FYNNEI. The length of the CDR3 is 16 residues. CDR3 bases: TGTGCCAGCAGTAGCGCCGGACTAGATGGGGACAATGAGCAGTTCTTC. Encoded protein: CASSSAGLDGDNEQFF.

J is TRBJ2-1 and V is TRBV11-3; TRBD2 aligns across 7 bases. The CDR3 runs to 16 residues. From germline, CDR1 is SGHNT and CDR2 YENEEA. V lost 0 bases to trimming and J lost 8 bases; unmatched junction nucleotides: 10. The CDR3 DNA follows: TGTGCCAGCAGCTTAGAATCGAGCGGGATTAGGTATGAGCAGTTCTTC. Translated, it gives CASSLESSGIRYEQFF.

The chain employs TRBV6-5 and TRBJ2-2; 9 nucleotides match TRBD2. Germline loops: CDR1 MNHEY, CDR2 SVGAGI. The CDR3 extends over 14 amino acids. V dropped 9 bases and J dropped 6; count of bases not matched to a gene: 8. The CDR3 region has the DNA TGTGCCAGTAAGGGACTAGCCGGCGCCGGGGAGCTGTTTTTT. Its translation is CASKGLAGAGELFF.